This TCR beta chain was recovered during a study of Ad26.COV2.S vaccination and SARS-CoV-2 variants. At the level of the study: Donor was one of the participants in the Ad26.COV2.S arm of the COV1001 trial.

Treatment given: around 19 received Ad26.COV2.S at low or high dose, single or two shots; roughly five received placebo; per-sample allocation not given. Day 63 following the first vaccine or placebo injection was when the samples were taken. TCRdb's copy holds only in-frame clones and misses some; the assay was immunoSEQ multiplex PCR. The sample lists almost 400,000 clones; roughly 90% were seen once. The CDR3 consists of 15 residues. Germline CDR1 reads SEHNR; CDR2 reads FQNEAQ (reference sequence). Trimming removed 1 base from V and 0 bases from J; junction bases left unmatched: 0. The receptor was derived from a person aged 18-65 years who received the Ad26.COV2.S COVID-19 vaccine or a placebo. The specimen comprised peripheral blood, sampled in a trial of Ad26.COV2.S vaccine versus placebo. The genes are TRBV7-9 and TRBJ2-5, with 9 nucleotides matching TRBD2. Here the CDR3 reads CASSLVAGDQETQYF. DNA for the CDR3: TGTGCCAGCAGCTTAGTAGCGGGAGACCAAGAGACCCAGTACTTC.